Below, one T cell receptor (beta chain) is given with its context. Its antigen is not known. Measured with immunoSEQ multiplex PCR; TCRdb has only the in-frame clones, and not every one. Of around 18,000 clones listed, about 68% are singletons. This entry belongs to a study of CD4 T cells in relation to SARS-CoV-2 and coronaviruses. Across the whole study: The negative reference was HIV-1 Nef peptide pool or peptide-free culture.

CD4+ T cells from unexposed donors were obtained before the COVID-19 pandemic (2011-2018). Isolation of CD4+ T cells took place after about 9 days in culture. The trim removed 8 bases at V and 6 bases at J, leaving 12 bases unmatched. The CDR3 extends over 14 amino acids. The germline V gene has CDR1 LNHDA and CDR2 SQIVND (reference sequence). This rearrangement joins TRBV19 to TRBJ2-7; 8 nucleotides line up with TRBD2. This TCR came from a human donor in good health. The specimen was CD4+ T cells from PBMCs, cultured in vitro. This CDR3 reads CASSISGRTPEQYF. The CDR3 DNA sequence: TGTGCCAGTTCGATAAGCGGGAGAACGCCCGAGCAGTACTTC. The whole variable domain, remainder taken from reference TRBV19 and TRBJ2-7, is DGGITQSPKYLFRKEGQNVTLSCEQNLNHDAMYWYRQDPGQGLRLIYYSQIVNDFQKGDIAEGYSVSREKKESFPLTVTSAQKNPTAFYLCASSISGRTPEQYFGPGTRLTVT.